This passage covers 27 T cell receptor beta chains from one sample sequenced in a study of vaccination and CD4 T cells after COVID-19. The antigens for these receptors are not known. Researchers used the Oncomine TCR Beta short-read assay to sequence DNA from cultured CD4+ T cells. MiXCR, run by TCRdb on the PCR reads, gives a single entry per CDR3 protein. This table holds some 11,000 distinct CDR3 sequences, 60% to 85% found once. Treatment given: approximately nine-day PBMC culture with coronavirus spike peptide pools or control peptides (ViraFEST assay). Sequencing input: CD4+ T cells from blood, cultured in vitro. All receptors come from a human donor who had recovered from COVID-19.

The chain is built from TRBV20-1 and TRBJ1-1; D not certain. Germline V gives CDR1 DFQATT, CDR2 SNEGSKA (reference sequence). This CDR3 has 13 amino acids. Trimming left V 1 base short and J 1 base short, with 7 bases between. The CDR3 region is CSARGPQNTEAFF. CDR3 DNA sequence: TGCAGTGCTAGAGGACCGCAGAACACTGAAGCTTTCTTT.

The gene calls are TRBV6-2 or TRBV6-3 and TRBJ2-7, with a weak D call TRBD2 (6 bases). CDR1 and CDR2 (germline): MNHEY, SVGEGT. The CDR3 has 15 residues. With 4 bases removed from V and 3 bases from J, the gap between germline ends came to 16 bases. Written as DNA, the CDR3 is TGTGCCAGCAGTTCCCCCGGTAGCGGTTACTACGAGCAGTACTTC. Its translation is CASSSPGSGYYEQYF.

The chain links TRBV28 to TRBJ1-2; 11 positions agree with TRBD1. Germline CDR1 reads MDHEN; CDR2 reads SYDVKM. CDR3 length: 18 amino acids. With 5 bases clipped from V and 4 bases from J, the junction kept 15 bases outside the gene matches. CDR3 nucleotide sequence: TGTGCCAGCAGTACCACTCTGCATCAAGGGACAGGGGGCTATGGCTACACCTTC. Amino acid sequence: CASSTTLHQGTGGYGYTF.

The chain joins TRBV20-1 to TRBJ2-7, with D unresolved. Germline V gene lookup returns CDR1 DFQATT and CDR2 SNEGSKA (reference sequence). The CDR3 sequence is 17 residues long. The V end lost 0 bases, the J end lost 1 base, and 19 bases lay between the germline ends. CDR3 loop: CSARDPLSEVISYEQYF. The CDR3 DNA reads TGCAGTGCTAGAGATCCGCTGTCCGAGGTCATATCCTACGAGCAGTACTTC.

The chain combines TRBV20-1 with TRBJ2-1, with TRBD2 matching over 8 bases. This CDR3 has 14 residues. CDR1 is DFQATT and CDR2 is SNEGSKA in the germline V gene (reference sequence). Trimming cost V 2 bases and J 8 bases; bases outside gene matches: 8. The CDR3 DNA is TGCAGTGCTAGAACGCTGCGGGAGGTCGATGAGCAGTTCTTC. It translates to CSARTLREVDEQFF.

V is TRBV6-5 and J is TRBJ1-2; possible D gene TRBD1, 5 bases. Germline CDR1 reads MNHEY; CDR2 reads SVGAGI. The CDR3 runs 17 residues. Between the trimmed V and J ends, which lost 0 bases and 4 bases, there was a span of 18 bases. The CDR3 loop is CASSYSKLGAGRYGYTF. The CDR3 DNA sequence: TGTGCCAGCAGTTACTCGAAACTAGGTGCAGGGCGCTATGGCTACACCTTC.

The DNA for the CDR3 is TGTGCCAGCGGTTACAGGGCGGAGACCCAGTACTTC. Translated, it gives CASGYRAETQYF. The chain links TRBV2 to TRBJ2-5, with D perhaps TRBD1 (6 bases). The germline V gene encodes CDR1 SNHLY and CDR2 FYNNEI. Trimming took 8 bases from V and 5 from J, leaving 12 bases between them. CDR3 length: 12 residues. Full variable domain (rest looked up from reference TRBV2 and TRBJ2-5): EPEVTQTPSHQVTQMGQEVILRCVPISNHLYFYWYRQILGQKVEFLVSFYNNEISEKSEIFDDQFSVERPDGSNFTLKIRSTKLEDSAMYFCASGYRAETQYFGPGTRLLVL.

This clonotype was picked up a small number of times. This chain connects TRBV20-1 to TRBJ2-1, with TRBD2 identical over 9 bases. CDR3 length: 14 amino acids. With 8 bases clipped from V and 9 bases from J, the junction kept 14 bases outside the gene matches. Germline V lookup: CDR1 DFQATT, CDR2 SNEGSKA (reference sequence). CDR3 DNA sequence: TGCAGTACTCCGGTGGGGCTAGCGGGAAGTGAGCAGTTCTTC. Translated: CSTPVGLAGSEQFF.

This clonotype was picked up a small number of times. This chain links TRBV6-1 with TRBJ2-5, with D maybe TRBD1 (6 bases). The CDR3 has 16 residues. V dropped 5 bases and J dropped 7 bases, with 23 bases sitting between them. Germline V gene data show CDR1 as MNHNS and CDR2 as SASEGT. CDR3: CASSLGGNTPRGTQYF. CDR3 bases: TGTGCCAGCAGTCTAGGGGGAAACACCCCCCGGGGGACCCAGTACTTC.

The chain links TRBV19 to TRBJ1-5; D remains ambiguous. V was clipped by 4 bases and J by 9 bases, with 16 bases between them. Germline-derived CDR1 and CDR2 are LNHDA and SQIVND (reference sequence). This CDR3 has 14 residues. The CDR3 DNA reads TGTGCCAGTAGTAATGGAAGGGTCGGCGGGCCCCAGCATTTT. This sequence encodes CASSNGRVGGPQHF. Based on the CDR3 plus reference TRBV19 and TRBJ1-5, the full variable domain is DGGITQSPKYLFRKEGQNVTLSCEQNLNHDAMYWYRQDPGQGLRLIYYSQIVNDFQKGDIAEGYSVSREKKESFPLTVTSAQKNPTAFYLCASSNGRVGGPQHFGDGTRLSIL.

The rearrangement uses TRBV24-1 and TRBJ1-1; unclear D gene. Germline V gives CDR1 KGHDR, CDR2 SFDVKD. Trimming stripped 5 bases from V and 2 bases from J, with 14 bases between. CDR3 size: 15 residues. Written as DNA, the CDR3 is TGTGCCACCAGTGCAACGGGAGCGCCAAACACTGAAGCTTTCTTT. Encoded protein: CATSATGAPNTEAFF.

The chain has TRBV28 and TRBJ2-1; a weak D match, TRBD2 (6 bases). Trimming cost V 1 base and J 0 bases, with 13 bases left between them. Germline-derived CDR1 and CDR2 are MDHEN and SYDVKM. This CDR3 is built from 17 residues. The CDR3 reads CASSLFRRVSSYNEQFF. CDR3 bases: TGTGCCAGCAGTTTATTCCGGAGGGTGAGCTCCTACAATGAGCAGTTCTTC. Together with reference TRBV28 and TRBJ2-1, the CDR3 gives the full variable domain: DVKVTQSSRYLVKRTGEKVFLECVQDMDHENMFWYRQDPGLGLRLIYFSYDVKMKEKGDIPEGYSVSREKKERFSLILESASTNQTSMYLCASSLFRRVSSYNEQFFGPGTRLTVL.

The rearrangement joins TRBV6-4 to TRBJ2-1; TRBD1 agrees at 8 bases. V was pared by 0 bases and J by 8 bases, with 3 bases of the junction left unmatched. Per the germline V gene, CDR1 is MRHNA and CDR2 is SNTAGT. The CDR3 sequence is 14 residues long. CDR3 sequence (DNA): TGTGCCAGCAGTGACTCTAGGACAGGGTATGAGCAGTTCTTC. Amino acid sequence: CASSDSRTGYEQFF.

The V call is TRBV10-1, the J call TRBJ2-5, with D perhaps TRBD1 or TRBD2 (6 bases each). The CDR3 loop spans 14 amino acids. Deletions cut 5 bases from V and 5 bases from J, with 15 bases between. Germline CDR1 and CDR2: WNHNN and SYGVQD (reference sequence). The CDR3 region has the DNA TGCGCCAGCAGTTTCCCCGGGGGCATGGAGACCCAGTACTTC. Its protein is CASSFPGGMETQYF.

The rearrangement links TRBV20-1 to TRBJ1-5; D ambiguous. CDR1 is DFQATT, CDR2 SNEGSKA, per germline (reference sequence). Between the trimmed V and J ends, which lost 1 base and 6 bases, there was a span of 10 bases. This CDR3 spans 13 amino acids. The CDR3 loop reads CSARGTAGQPQHF. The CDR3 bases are TGCAGTGCTAGAGGGACGGCGGGTCAGCCCCAGCATTTT.

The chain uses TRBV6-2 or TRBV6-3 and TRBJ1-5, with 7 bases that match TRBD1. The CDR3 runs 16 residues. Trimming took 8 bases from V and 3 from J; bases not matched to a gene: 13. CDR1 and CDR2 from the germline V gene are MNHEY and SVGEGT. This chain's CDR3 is CASGRRGQFHNQPQHF. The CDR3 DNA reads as TGTGCCAGCGGGAGACGGGGACAGTTCCACAATCAGCCCCAGCATTTT.

The CDR3 DNA sequence: TGTGCCAGCAGTGCCCCCCCGGCTAGCGGGAGCAATGAGCAGTTCTTC. Translating gives CASSAPPASGSNEQFF. The chain is built from TRBV28 and TRBJ2-1, with 10 bases matching TRBD2. Unmatched junction bases numbered 10, after V lost 5 bases and J lost 6 bases. CDR1 and CDR2 (germline): MDHEN, SYDVKM. CDR3 length: 16 residues.

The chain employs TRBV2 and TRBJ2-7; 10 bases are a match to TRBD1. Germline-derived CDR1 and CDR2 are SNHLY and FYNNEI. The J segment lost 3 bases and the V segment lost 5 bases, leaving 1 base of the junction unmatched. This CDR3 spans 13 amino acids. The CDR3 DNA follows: TGTGCCAGCAGTAGGACAGGGGGCTACGAGCAGTACTTC. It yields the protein CASSRTGGYEQYF.

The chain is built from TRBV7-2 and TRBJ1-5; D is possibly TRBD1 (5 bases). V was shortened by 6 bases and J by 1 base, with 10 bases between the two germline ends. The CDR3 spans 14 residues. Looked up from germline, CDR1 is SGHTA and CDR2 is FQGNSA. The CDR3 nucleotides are TGTGCCAGCAGTCGACAGAGAAGCAATCAGCCCCAGCATTTT. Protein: CASSRQRSNQPQHF.

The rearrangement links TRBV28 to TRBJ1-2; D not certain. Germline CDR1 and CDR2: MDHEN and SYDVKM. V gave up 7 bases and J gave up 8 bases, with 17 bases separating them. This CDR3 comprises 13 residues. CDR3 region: CASTLGQSSGYTF. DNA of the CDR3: TGTGCCAGCACTTTGGGTCAGAGTTCGGGCTACACCTTC.

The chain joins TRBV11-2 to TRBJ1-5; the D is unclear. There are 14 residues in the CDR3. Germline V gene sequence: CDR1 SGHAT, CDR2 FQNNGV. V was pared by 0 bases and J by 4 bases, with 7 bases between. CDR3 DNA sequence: TGTGCCAGCAGCTTAGATGGGTTTAATCAGCCCCAGCATTTT. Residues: CASSLDGFNQPQHF.

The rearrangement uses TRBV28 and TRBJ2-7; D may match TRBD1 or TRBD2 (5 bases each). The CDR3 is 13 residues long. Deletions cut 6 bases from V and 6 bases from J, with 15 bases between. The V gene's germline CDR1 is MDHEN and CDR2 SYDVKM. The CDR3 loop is CASRPGPRSEQYF. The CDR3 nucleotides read TGTGCCAGCAGGCCGGGGCCCCGATCCGAGCAGTACTTC.

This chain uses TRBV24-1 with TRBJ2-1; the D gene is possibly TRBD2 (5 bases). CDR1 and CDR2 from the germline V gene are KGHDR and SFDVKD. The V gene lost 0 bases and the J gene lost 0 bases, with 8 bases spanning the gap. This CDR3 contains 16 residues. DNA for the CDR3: TGTGCCACCAGTGATTTGCAGGCGGGCTCCTACAATGAGCAGTTCTTC. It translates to CATSDLQAGSYNEQFF.

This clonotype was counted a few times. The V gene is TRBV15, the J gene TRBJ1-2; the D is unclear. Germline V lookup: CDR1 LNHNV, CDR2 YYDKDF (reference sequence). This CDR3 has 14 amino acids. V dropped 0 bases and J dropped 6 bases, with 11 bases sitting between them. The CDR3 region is CATSRDFGSNGYTF. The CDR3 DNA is TGTGCCACCAGCAGAGATTTCGGAAGTAATGGCTACACCTTC.

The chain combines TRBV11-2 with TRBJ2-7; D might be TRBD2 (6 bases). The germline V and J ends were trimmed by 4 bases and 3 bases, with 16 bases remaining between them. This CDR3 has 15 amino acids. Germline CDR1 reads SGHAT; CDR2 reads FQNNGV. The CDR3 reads CASSSLGGSYYEQYF. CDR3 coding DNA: TGTGCCAGCAGCTCTCTCGGAGGGAGTTACTACGAGCAGTACTTC. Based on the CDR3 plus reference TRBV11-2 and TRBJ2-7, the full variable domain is EAGVAQSPRYKIIEKRQSVAFWCNPISGHATLYWYQQILGQGPKLLIQFQNNGVVDDSQLPKDRFSAERLKGVDSTLKIQPAKLEDSAVYLCASSSLGGSYYEQYFGPGTRLTVT.

CDR3 region: CSASMGRGPYGYTF. The CDR3 DNA reads as TGCAGTGCTAGTATGGGCAGGGGGCCCTATGGCTACACCTTC. This chain joins TRBV20-1 and TRBJ1-2; 8 nucleotides line up with TRBD1. The length of the CDR3 is 14 residues. Trimming removed 3 bases from V and 4 bases from J; junction bases left unmatched: 7. The V gene's germline CDR1 is DFQATT and CDR2 SNEGSKA (reference sequence).

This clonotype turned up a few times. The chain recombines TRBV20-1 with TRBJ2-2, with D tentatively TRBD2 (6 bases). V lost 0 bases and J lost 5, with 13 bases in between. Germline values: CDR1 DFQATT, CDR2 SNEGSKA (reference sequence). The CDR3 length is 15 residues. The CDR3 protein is CSARDRAGLTGELFF. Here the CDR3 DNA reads TGCAGTGCTAGAGATCGGGCGGGATTAACCGGGGAGCTGTTTTTT.